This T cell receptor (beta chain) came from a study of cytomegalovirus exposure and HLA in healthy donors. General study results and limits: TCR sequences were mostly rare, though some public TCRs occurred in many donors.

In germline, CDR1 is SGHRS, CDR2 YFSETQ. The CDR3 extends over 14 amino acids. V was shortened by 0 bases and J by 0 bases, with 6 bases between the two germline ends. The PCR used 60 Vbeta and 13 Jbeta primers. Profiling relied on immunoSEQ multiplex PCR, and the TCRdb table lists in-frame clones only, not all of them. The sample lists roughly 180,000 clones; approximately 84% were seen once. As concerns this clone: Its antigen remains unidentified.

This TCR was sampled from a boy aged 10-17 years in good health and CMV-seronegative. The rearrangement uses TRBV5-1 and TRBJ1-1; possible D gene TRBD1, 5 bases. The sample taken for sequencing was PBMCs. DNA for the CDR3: TGCGCCAGCAGCTTGGGACAGATGAACACTGAAGCTTTCTTT. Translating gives CASSLGQMNTEAFF.